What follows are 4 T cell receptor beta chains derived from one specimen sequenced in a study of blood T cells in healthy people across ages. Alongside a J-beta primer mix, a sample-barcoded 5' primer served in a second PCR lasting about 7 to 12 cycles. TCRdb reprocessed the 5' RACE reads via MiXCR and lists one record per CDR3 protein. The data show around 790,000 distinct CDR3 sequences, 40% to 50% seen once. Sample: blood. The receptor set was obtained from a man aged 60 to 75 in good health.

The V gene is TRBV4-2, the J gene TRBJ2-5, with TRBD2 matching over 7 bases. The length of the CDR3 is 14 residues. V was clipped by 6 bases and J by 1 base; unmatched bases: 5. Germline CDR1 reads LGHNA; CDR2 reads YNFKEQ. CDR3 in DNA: TGTGCCAGCAGTCAATCTAGCGGCCAAGAGACCCAGTACTTC. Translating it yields CASSQSSGQETQYF.

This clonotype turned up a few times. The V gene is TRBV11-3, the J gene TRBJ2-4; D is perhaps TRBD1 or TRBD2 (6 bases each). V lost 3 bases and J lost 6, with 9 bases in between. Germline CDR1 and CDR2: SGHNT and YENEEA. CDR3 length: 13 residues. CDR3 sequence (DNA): TGTGCCAGCAGCTTTGGGGGGCGAAACATTCAGTACTTC. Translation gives CASSFGGRNIQYF. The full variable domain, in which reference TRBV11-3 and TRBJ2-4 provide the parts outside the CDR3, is EAGVVQSPRYKIIEKKQPVAFWCNPISGHNTLYWYLQNLGQGPELLIRYENEEAVDDSQLPKDRFSAERLKGVDSTLKIQPAELGDSAVYLCASSFGGRNIQYFGAGTRLSVL.

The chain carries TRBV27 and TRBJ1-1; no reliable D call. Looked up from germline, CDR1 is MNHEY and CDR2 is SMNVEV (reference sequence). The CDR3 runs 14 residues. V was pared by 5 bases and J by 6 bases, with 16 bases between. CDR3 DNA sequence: TGTGCCAGCAGTAACCCTCAATTACGGTCTGAAGCTTTCTTT. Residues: CASSNPQLRSEAFF.

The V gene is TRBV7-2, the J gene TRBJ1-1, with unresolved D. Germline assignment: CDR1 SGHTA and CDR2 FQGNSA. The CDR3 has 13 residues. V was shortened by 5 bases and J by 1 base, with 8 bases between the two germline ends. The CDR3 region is CASSKEGNTEAFF. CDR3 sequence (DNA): TGTGCCAGCAGCAAAGAGGGGAACACTGAAGCTTTCTTT.